The entry below describes one TCR beta chain. As yet, its antigen is unknown. The sample contains more than one DNA sequence encoding this CDR3. CD4+ T cells from unexposed donors were obtained before the COVID-19 pandemic (2011-2018). Isolation of CD4+ T cells took place after 10 days in culture. As cell numbers allowed, unexposed-donor CD4+ T cells faced SARS-CoV-2 S/N and four cold-coronavirus spikes. This record belongs to a study of CD4 T cells in relation to SARS-CoV-2 and coronaviruses. Study-level information: Shared crossreactive spike epitopes were mapped to their HLA restriction.

With 6 bases removed from V and 2 bases from J, the gap between germline ends came to 10 bases. The CDR3 sequence is 13 residues long. Germline V gene lookup returns CDR1 WNHNN and CDR2 SYGVQD (reference sequence). Measured with immunoSEQ multiplex PCR; TCRdb has only the in-frame clones, and not every one. This sample has 25,000 to 30,000 clones; about 70% occur once, and the top ten carry 20% to 25%. The TCR originated in a human donor in good health. The rearrangement uses TRBV10-1 and TRBJ1-1, with D possibly TRBD1 on 5 matching bases. The sequenced sample was CD4+ T cells from PBMCs, cultured in vitro. CDR3 in amino acids: CASSPGLNTEAFF. The CDR3 nucleotides read TGCGCCAGCAGCCCAGGGTTAAACACTGAAGCTTTCTTT.